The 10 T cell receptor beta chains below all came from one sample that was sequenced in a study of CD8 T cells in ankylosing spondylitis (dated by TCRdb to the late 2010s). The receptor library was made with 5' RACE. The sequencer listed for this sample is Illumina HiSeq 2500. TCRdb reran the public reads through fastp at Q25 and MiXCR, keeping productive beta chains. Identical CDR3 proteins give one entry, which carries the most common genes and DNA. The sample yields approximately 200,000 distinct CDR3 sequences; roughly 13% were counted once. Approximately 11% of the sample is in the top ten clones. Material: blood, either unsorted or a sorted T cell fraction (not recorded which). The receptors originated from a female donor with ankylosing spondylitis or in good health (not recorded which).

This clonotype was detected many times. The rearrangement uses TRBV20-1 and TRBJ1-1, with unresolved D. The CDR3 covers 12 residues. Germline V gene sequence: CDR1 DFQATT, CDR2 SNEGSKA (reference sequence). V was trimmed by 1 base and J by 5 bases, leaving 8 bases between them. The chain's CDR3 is CSARGGATEAFF. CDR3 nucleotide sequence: TGCAGTGCTAGAGGAGGTGCGACTGAAGCTTTCTTT.

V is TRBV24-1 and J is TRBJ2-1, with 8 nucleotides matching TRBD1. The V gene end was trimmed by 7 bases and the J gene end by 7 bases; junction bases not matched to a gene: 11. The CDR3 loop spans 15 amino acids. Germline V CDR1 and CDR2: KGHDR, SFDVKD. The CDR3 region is CATRPGQANRNEQFF. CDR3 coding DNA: TGTGCCACCAGGCCGGGACAGGCCAATCGTAATGAGCAGTTCTTC.

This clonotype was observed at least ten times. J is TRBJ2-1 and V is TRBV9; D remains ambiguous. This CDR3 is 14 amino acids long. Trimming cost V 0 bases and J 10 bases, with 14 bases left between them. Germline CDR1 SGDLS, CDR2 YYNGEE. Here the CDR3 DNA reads TGTGCCAGCAGCGTAGGTGTTTCGGCGCAGGAGCAGTTCTTC. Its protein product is CASSVGVSAQEQFF.

The CDR3 DNA is TGTGCCACAGAGAGGACGGATAACTATGGCTACACCTTC. Translated: CATERTDNYGYTF. The chain combines TRBV12-3 or TRBV12-4 with TRBJ1-2; no reliable D call. The CDR3 is 13 amino acids. V was shortened by 10 bases and J by 1 base, with 13 bases between the two germline ends.

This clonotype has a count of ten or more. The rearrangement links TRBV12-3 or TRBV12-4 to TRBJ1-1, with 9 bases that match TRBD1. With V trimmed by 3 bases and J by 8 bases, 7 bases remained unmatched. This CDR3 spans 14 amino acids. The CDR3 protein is CASSLYPGQGEAFF. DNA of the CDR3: TGTGCCAGCAGTTTGTACCCTGGACAGGGGGAAGCTTTCTTT.

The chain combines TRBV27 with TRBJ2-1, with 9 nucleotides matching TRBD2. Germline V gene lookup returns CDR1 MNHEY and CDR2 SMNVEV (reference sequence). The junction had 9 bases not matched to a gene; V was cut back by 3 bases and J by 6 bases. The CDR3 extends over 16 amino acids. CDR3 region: CASSFLGLAGINEQFF. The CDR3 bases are TGTGCCAGCAGTTTTCTGGGTCTAGCGGGAATCAATGAGCAGTTCTTC.

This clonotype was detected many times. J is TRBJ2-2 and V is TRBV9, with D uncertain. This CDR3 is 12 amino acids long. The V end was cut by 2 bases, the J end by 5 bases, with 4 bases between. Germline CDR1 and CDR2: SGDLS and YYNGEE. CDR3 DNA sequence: TGTGCCAGCAGCGTGGGAACCGGGGAGCTGTTTTTT. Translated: CASSVGTGELFF.

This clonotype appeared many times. CDR3 sequence: CASVISGHEQYF. CDR3 DNA: TGTGCCAGCGTCATTAGCGGTCACGAGCAGTACTTC. The chain has TRBV7-2 and TRBJ2-7; possibly TRBD2 for D (6 bases). CDR1 is SGHTA and CDR2 is FQGNSA in the germline V gene. This CDR3 contains 12 residues. Trimming shortened V by 8 bases and J by 5 bases, and 13 bases separated the two germline ends. The variable domain in full, completed from reference TRBV7-2 and TRBJ2-7, reads GAGVSQSPSNKVTEKGKDVELRCDPISGHTALYWYRQSLGQGLEFLIYFQGNSAPDKSGLPSDRFSAERTGGSVSTLTIQRTQQEDSAVYLCASVISGHEQYFGPGTRLTVT.

The DNA of the CDR3 is TGCGCCAGCAGCCCGGGCGCGGGGGCCACAGATACGCAGTATTTT. Amino acid sequence: CASSPGAGATDTQYF. V is TRBV5-1 and J is TRBJ2-3; a possible D gene is TRBD2 (7 bases). V lost 4 bases and J 2 bases, leaving 14 bases between the germline ends. The germline V gene has CDR1 SGHRS and CDR2 YFSETQ. CDR3 size: 15 residues.

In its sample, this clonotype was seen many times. CDR3 sequence (DNA): TGTGCCACCAGCAGACCGGACGGTAGCAATCAGCCCCAGCATTTT. The encoded protein is CATSRPDGSNQPQHF. The rearrangement links TRBV15 to TRBJ1-5; D not certain. CDR1 LNHNV and CDR2 YYDKDF come from the germline V gene (reference sequence). This CDR3 has 15 residues. V lost 2 bases and J lost 0, with 8 bases in between.